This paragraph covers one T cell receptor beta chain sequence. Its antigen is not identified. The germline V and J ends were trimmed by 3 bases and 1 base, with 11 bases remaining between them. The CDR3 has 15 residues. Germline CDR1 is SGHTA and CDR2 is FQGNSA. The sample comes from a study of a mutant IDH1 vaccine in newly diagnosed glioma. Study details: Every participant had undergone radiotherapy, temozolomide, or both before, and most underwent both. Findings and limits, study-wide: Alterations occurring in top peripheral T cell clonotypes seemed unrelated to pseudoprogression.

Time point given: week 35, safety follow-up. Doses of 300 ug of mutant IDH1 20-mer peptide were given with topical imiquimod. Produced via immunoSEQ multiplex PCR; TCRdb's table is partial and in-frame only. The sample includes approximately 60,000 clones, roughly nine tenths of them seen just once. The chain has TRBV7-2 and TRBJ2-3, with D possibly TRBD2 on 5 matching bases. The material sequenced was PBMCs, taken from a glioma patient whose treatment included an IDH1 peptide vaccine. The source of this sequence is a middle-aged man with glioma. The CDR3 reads CASSFVGAGTDTQYF. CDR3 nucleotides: TGTGCCAGCAGCTTTGTGGGAGCGGGCACAGATACGCAGTATTTT.